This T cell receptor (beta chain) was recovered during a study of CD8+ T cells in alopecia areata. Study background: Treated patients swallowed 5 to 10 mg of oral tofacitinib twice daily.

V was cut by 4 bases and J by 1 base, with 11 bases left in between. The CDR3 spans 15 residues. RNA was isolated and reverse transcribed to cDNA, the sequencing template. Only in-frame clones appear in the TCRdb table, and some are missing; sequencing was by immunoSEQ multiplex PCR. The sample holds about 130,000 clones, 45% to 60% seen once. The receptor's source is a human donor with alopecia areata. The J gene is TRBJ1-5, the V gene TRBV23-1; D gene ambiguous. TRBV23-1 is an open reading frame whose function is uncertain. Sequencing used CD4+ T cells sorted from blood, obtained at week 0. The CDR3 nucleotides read TGCGCCAGCAGTCTCGAGTTGTCCAGCAATCAGCCCCAGCATTTT. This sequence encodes CASSLELSSNQPQHF.